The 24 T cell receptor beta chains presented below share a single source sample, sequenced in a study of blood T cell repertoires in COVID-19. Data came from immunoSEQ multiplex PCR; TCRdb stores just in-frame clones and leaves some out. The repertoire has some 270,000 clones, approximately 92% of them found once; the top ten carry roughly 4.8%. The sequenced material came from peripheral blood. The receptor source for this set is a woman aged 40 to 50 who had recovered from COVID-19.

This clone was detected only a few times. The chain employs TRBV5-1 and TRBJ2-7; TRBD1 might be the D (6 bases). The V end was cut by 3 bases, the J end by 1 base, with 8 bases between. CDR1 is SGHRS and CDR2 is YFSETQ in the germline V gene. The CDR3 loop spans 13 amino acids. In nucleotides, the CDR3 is TGCGCCAGCAGCTACGACAGGTCCTACGAGCAGTACTTC. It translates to CASSYDRSYEQYF.

As DNA, the CDR3 is TGTGCCAGCAGTCCACAGGGGGGTGGGGCCAACGTCCTGACTTTC. It is translated as CASSPQGGGANVLTF. This chain connects TRBV2 to TRBJ2-6, with TRBD1 matching 8 bases. The ends lost 5 bases at V and 3 bases at J; junction bases unmatched: 3. CDR1 is SNHLY, CDR2 FYNNEI, per germline. The CDR3 has 15 residues. Combining the CDR3 with reference TRBV2 and TRBJ2-6 gives the whole variable domain EPEVTQTPSHQVTQMGQEVILRCVPISNHLYFYWYRQILGQKVEFLVSFYNNEISEKSEIFDDQFSVERPDGSNFTLKIRSTKLEDSAMYFCASSPQGGGANVLTFGAGSRLTVL.

Here the CDR3 reads CASSLGEGYEQYF. The CDR3, as DNA: TGTGCCAGCAGCCTCGGTGAGGGATACGAGCAGTACTTC. The J gene is TRBJ2-7, the V gene TRBV6-5, with TRBD2 as a possible D gene (5 bases). V lost 6 bases, J lost 4 bases, and 13 bases lay in between. CDR1 is MNHEY, CDR2 SVGAGI, per germline. The CDR3 sequence is 13 residues long.

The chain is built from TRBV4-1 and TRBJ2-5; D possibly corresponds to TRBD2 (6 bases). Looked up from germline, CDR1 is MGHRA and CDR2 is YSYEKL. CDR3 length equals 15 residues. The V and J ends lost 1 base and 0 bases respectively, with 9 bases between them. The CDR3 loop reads CASSQVRGDQETQYF. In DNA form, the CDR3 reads TGCGCCAGCAGCCAAGTTCGCGGGGACCAAGAGACCCAGTACTTC.

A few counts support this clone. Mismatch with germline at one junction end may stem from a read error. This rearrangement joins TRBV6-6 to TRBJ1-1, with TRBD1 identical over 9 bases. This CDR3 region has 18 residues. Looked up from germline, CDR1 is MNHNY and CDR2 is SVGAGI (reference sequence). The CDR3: CASSLGLGQGLLNAEAFF. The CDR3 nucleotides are TGTGCCAGCAGTCTAGGACTGGGACAGGGCTTGTTGAACGCTGAAGCTTTCTTT.

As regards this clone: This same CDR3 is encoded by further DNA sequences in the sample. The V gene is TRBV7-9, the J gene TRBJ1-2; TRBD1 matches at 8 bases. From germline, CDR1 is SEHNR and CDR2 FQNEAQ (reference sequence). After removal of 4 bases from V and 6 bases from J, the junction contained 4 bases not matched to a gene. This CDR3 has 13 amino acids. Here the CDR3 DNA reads TGTGCCAGCAGCTCCGACAGGGGACATGGCTACACCTTC. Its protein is CASSSDRGHGYTF. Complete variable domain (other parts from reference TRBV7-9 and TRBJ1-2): DTGVSQNPRHKITKRGQNVTFRCDPISEHNRLYWYRQTLGQGPEFLTYFQNEAQLEKSRLLSDRFSAERPKGSFSTLEIQRTEQGDSAMYLCASSSDRGHGYTFGSGTRLTVV.

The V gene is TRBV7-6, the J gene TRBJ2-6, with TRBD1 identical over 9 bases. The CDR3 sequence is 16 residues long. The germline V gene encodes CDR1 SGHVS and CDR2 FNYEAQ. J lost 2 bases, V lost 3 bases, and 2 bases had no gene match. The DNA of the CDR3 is TGTGCCAGCAGCTTGGGACAGGGTGCTGGGGCCAACGTCCTGACTTTC. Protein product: CASSLGQGAGANVLTF.

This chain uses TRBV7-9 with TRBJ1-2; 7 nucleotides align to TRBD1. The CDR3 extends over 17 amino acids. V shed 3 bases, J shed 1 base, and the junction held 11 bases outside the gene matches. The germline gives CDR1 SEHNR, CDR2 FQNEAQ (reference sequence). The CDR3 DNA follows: TGTGCCAGCAGCTTTGGTATGGGGGGACAGAATAACTATGGCTACACCTTC. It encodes CASSFGMGGQNNYGYTF.

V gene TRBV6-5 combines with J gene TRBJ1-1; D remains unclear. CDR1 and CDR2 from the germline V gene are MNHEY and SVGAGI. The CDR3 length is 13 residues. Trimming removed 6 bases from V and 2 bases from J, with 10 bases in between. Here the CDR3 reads CASRSQFNTEAFF. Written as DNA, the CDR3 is TGTGCCAGCAGAAGTCAGTTTAACACTGAAGCTTTCTTT.

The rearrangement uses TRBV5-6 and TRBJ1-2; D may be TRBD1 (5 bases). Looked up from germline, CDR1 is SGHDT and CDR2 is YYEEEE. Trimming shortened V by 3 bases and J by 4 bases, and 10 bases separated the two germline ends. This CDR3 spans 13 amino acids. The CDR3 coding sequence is TGTGCCAGCAGCTCAGACAGCATCTATGGCTACACCTTC. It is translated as CASSSDSIYGYTF.

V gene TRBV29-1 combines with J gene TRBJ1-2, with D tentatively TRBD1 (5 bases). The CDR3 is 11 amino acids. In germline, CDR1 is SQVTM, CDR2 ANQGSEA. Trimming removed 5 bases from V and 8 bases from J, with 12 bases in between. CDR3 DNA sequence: TGCAGCGTTACCGGGGGGGACGGCTACACCTTC. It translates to CSVTGGDGYTF. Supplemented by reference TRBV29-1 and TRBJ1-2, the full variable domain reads SAVISQKPSRDICQRGTSLTIQCQVDSQVTMMFWYRQQPGQSLTLIATANQGSEATYESGFVIDKFPISRPNLTFSTLTVSNMSPEDSSIYLCSVTGGDGYTFGSGTRLTVV.

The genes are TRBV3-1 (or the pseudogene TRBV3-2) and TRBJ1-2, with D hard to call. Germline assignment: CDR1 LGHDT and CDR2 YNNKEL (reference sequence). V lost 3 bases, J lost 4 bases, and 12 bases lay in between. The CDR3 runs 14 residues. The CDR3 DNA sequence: TGTGCCAGCAGCCAGACGGGTTATGGCTATGGCTACACCTTC. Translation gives CASSQTGYGYGYTF.

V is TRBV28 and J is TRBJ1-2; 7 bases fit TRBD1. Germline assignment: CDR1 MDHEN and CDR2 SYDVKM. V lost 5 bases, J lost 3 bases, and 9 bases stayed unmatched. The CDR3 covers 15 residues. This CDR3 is CASSTRDSNYYGYTF. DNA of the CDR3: TGTGCCAGCAGTACCCGGGACAGTAATTACTATGGCTACACCTTC.

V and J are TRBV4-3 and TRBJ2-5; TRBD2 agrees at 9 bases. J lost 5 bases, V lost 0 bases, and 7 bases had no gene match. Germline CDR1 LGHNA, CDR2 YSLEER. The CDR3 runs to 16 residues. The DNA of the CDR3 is TGCGCCAGCAGCCAAGAATGGGGACTAGCACGGGAGACCCAGTACTTC. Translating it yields CASSQEWGLARETQYF.

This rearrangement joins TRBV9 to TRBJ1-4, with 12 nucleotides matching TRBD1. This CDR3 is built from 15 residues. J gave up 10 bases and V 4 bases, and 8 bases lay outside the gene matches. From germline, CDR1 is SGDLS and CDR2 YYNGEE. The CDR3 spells CASSPTGQGASKLFF. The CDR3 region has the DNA TGTGCCAGCAGCCCCACGGGACAGGGGGCGTCAAAACTGTTTTTT.

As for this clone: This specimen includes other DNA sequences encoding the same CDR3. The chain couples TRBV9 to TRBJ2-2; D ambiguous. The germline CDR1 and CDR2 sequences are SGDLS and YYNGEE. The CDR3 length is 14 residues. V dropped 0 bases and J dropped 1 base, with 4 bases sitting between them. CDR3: CASSVGGNTGELFF. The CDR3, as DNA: TGTGCCAGCAGCGTAGGAGGGAACACCGGGGAGCTGTTTTTT.

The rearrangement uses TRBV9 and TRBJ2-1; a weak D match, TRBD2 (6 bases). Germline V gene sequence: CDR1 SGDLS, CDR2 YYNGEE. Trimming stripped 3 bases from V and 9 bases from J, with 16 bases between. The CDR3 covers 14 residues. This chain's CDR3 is CASSDNLAPGEQFF. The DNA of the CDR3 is TGTGCCAGCAGCGACAACCTAGCGCCGGGTGAGCAGTTCTTC.

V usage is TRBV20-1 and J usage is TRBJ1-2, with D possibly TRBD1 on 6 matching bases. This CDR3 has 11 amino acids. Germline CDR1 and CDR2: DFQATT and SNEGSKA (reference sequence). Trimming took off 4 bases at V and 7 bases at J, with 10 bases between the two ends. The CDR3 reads CSAIDRLGYTF. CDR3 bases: TGCAGTGCTATCGACAGGCTTGGCTACACCTTC.

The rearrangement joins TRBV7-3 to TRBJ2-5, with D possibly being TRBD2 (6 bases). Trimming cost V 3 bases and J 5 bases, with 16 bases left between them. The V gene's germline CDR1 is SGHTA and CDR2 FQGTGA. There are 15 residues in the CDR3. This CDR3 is CASSFRGGAVETQYF. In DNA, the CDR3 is TGTGCCAGCAGCTTCCGCGGCGGGGCGGTTGAGACCCAGTACTTC.

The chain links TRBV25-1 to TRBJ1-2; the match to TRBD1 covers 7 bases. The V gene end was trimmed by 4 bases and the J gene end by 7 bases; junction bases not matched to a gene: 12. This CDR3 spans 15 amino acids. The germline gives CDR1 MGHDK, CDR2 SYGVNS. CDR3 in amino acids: CASSVRQGRSSGYTF. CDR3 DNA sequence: TGTGCCAGCAGTGTCCGACAGGGAAGGTCGTCTGGCTACACCTTC.

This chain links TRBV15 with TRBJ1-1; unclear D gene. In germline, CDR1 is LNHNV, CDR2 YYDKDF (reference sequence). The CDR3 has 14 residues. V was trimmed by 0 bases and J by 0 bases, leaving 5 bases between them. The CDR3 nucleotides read TGTGCCACCAGCAGAGATCCGGTGAACACTGAAGCTTTCTTT. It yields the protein CATSRDPVNTEAFF.

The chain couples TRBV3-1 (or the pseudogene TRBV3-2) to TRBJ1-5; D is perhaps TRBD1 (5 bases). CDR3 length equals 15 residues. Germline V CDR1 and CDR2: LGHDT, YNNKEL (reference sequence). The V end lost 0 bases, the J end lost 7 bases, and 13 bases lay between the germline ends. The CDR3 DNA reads TGTGCCAGCAGCCAAGATCGGGGACTGGGACAGCCCCAGCATTTT. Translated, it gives CASSQDRGLGQPQHF.

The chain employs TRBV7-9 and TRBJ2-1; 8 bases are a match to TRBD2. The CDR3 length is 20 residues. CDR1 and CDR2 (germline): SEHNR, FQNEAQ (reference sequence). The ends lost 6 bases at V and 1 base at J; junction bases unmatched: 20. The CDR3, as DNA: TGTGCCAGCAGAAGGGGGAGCGGGAGTGGAGTGAAACCTTCCTACAATGAGCAGTTCTTC. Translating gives CASRRGSGSGVKPSYNEQFF.

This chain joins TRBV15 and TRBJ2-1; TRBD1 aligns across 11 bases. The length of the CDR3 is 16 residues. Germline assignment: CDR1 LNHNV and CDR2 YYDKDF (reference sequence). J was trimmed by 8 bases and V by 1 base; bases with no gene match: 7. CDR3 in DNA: TGTGCCACCAGCAGAGTCAGGGACAGGGGGGATCATGAGCAGTTCTTC. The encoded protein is CATSRVRDRGDHEQFF.